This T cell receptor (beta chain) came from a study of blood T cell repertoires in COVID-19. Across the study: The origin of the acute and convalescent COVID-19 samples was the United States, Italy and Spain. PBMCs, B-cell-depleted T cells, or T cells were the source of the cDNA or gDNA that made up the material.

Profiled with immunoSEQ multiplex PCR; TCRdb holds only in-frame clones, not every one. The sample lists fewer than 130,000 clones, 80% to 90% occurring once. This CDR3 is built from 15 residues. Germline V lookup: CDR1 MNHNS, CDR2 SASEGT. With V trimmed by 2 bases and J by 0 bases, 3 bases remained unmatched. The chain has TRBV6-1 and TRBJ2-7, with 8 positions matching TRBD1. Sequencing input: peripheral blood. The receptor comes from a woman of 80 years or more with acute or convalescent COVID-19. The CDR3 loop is CASSEWDRRSYEQYF. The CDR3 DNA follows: TGTGCCAGCAGTGAATGGGACAGGCGCTCCTACGAGCAGTACTTC.